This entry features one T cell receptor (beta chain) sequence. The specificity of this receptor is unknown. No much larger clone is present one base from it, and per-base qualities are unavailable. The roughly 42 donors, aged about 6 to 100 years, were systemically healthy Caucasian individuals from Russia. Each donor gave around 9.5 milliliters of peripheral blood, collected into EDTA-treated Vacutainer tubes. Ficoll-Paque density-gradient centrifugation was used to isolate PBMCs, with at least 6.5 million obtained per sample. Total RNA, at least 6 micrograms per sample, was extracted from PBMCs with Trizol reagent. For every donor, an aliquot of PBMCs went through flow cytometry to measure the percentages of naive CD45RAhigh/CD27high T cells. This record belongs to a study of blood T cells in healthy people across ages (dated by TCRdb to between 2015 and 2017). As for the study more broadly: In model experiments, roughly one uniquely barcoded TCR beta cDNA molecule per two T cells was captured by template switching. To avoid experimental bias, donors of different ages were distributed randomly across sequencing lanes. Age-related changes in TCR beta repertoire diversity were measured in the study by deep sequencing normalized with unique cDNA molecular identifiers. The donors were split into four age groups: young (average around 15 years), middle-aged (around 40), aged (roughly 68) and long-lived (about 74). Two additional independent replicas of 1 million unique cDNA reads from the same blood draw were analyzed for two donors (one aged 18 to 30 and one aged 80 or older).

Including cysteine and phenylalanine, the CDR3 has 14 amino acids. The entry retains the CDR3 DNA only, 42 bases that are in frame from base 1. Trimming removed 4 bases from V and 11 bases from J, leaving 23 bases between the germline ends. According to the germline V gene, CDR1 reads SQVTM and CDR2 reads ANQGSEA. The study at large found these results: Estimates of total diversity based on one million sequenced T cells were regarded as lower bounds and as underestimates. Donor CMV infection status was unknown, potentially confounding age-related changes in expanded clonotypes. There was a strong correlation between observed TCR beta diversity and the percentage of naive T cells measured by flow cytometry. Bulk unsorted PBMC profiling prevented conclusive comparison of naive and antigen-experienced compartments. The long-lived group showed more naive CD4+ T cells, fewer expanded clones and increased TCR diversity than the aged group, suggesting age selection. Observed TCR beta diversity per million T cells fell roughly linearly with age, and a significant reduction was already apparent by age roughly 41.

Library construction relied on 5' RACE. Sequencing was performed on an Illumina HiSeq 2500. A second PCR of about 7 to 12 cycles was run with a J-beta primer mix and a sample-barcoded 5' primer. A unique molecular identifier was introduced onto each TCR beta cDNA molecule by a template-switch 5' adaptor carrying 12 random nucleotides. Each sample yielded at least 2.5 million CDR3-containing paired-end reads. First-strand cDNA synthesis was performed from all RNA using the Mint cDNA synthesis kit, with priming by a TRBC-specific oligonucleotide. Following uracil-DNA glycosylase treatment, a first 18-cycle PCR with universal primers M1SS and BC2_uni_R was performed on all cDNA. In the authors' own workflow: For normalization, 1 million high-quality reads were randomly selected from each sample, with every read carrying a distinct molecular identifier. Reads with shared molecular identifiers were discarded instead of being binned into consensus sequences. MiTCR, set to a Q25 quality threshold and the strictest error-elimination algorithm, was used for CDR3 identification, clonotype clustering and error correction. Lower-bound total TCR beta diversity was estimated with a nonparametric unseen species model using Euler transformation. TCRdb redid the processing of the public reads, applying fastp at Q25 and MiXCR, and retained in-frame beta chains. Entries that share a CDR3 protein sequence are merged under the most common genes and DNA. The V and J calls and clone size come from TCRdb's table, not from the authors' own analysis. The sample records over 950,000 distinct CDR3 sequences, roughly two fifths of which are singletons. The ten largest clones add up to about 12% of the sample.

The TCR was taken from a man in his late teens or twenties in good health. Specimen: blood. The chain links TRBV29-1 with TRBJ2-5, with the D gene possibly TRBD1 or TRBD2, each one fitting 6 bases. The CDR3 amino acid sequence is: CSVGKGGGYNEQYF. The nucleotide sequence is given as TGCAGCGTTGGGAAGGGGGGCGGCTACAATGAGCAGTACTTC.